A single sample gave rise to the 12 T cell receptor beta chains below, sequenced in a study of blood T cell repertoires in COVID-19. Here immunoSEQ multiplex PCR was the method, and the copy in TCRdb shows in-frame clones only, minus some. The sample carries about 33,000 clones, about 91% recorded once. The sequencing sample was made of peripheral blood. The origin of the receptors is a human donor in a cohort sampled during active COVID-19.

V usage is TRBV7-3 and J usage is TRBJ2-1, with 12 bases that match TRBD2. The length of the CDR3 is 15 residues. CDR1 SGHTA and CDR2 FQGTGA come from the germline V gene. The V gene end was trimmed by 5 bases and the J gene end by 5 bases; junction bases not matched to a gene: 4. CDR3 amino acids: CASSPGLAGHNEQFF. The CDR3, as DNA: TGTGCCAGCAGCCCTGGACTAGCGGGGCACAATGAGCAGTTCTTC.

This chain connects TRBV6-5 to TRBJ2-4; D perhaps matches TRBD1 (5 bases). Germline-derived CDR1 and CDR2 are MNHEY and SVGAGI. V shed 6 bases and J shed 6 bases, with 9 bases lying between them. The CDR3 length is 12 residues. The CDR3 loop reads CASRGRRNIQYF. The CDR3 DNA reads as TGTGCCAGCAGGGGGCGGAGAAACATTCAGTACTTC.

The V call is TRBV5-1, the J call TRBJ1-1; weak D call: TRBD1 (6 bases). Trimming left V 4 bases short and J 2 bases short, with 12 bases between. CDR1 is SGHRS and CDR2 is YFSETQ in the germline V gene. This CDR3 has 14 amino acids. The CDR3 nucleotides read TGCGCCAGCAGCACCCCGGGGGGCAACACTGAAGCTTTCTTT. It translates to CASSTPGGNTEAFF.

In DNA form, the CDR3 reads TGTGCCAGCAGCGTTGAGGGGGCTTTCTATGGCTACACCTTC. Translated, it gives CASSVEGAFYGYTF. The chain carries TRBV11-2 and TRBJ1-2; the match to TRBD1 covers 7 bases. Germline trimming cut 5 bases from V and 4 bases from J; bases unmatched to any gene: 7. CDR3 length: 14 amino acids. The V gene's germline CDR1 is SGHAT and CDR2 FQNNGV.

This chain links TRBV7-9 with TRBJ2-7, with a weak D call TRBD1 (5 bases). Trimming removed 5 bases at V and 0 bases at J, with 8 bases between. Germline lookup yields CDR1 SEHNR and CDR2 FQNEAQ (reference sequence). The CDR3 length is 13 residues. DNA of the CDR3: TGTGCCAGCAGCCCGACAGTCTCCTACGAGCAGTACTTC. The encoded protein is CASSPTVSYEQYF.

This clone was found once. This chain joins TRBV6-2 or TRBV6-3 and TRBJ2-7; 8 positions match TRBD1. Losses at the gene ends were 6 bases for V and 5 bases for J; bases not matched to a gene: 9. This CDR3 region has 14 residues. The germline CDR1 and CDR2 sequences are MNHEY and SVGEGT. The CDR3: CASSPRTGFHEQYF. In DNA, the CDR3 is TGTGCCAGCAGCCCCCGGACAGGGTTCCACGAGCAGTACTTC.

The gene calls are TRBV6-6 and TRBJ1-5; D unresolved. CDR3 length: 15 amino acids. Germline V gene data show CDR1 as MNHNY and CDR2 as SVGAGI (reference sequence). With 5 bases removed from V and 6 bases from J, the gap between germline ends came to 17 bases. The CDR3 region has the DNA TGTGCCAGCAGTCTCCCCGGGGTGTTGGGTCAGCCCCAGCATTTT. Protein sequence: CASSLPGVLGQPQHF.

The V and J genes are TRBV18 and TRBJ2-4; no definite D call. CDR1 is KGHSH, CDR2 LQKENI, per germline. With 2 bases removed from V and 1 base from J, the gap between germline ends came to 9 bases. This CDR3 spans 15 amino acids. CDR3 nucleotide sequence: TGTGCCAGCTCACCAGGAGCGCAGGCCAAAAACATTCAGTACTTC. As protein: CASSPGAQAKNIQYF.

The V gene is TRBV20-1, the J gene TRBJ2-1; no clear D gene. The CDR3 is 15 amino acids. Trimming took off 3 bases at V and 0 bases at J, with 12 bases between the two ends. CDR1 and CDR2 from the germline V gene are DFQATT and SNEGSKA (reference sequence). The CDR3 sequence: CSASSLAVSYNEQFF. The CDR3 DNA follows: TGCAGTGCTAGTTCCTTAGCTGTCTCCTACAATGAGCAGTTCTTC.

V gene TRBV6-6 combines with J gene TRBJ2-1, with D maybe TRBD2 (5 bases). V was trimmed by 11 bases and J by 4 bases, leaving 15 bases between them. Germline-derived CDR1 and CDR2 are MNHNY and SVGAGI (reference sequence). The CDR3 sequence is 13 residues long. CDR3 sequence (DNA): TGTGCCTCAGCTCTTAGCGAGTACAATGAGCAGTTCTTC. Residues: CASALSEYNEQFF.

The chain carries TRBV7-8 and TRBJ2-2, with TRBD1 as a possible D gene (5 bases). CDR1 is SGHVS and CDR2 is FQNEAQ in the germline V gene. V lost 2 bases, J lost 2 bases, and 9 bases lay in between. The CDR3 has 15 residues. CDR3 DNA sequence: TGTGCCAGCAGCTTATATCAGGGAAACACCGGGGAGCTGTTTTTT. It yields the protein CASSLYQGNTGELFF. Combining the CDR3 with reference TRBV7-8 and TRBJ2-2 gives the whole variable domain GAGVSQSPRYKVAKRGQDVALRCDPISGHVSLFWYQQALGQGPEFLTYFQNEAQLDKSGLPSDRFFAERPEGSVSTLKIQRTQQEDSAVYLCASSLYQGNTGELFFGEGSRLTVL.

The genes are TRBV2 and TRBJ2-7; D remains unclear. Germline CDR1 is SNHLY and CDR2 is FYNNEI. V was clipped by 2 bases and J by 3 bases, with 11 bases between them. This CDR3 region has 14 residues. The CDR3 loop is CASSEPLEIYEQYF. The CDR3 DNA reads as TGTGCCAGCAGTGAACCCTTGGAGATCTACGAGCAGTACTTC.